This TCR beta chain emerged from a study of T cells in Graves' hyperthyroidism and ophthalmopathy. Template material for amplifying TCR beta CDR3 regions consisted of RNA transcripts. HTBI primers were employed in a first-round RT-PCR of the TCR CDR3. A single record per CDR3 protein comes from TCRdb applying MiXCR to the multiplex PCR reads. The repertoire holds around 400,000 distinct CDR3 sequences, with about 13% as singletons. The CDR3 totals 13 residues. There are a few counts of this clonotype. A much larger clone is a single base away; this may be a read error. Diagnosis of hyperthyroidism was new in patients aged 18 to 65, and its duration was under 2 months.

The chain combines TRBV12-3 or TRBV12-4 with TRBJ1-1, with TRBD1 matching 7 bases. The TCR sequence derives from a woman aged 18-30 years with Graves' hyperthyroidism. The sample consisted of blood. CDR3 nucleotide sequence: TGTGCCAGCAGTTTCGGGACAGACACTGAAGCTTCCTTT. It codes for CASSFGTDTEASF.